A few counts support the clone carrying this T cell receptor beta chain. The antigen remains undetermined. TCRdb fed the 5' RACE reads into MiXCR, producing one record per CDR3 protein. The repertoire includes approximately 220,000 distinct CDR3 sequences, approximately 8% of them detected once, and less than 6.5% sits in the top ten. The data were taken from a study of identical twins. Broader study findings: Analyses of zero insertions could, in part, be confounded by invariant MAIT and iNKT cells. The abundant beta clonotypes from cord blood had fewer insertions, and memory repertoires had none of this.

The CDR3 loop spans 15 amino acids. V shed 7 bases and J 6 bases; nucleotides not matched to a gene: 11. Germline V CDR1 and CDR2: MNHEY, SMNVEV (reference sequence). This sample also belongs to another study, concerning yellow fever vaccine responses in identical twins.

Sequencing was carried out using CD8+ T cells sorted from blood. This receptor was identified in a woman under 30 in good health. The chain uses TRBV27 and TRBJ2-1, with 8 nucleotides matching TRBD2. CDR3 DNA: TGTGCCAGCACCCTGTTGGCGGGAGGAACCAATGAGCAGTTCTTC. Translating it yields CASTLLAGGTNEQFF.